This entry concerns a single T cell receptor beta chain. In the study's own analysis: From reference gene primer amplification, estimates of nucleated cell counts were derived. Using immunoSEQ multiplex PCR, the repertoire was profiled, and TCRdb retains in-frame clones only, with some absent. For V, J and clone size, that table is used; D and trimming come from the DNA. Here the sample spans about 300,000 clones, roughly 90% being singletons. The data were obtained in a study of blood T cell repertoires in COVID-19. Study background: The study drew acute and convalescent COVID-19 samples from the United States, Italy and Spain. T cells, B-cell-depleted T cells, or PBMCs supplied cDNA or gDNA.

After removal of 1 base from V and 7 bases from J, the junction contained 18 bases not matched to a gene. The CDR3 loop spans 19 amino acids. Germline V gives CDR1 SGHDN, CDR2 FVKESK. The chain couples TRBV14 to TRBJ2-2, with 7 bases identical to TRBD1. The receptor was derived from a man between 18 and 35 years old who had recovered from COVID-19. The source material was peripheral blood. The chain's CDR3 is CASSQVSARRQGYNGELFF. In DNA, the CDR3 is TGTGCCAGCAGCCAAGTATCAGCTAGGCGACAGGGTTATAACGGGGAGCTGTTTTTT.